Below, 27 T cell receptor beta chains from the same sample are listed, as sequenced in a study of T cells after posttransplantation cyclophosphamide. The naive gate required viable CD3+CD4+ or CD3+CD8+ cells with CCR7+CD45RA+CD45RO-CD95-CD27+CD28+ phenotype. Profiled with immunoSEQ multiplex PCR; TCRdb holds only in-frame clones, not every one. Among approximately 9,700 clones listed, about 98% were seen once. The sample was naive CD4+ T cells sorted from PBMCs. These receptors all come from a woman in her sixties or seventies in good health, CMV-negative, and a related stem cell transplant donor.

This chain connects TRBV19 to TRBJ1-3, with 7 bases that match TRBD1. The V segment lost 6 bases and the J segment 0 bases; nucleotides outside the gene matches: 5. The CDR3 is 15 residues long. Germline V gene sequence: CDR1 LNHDA, CDR2 SQIVND (reference sequence). This CDR3 is CASRRDSGSGNTIYF. The CDR3 DNA reads TGTGCCAGTAGAAGGGACAGCGGCTCTGGAAACACCATATATTTT. The full variable domain, completed using reference TRBV19 and TRBJ1-3, is DGGITQSPKYLFRKEGQNVTLSCEQNLNHDAMYWYRQDPGQGLRLIYYSQIVNDFQKGDIAEGYSVSREKKESFPLTVTSAQKNPTAFYLCASRRDSGSGNTIYFGEGSWLTVV.

This clone was recorded once. The chain employs TRBV11-3 and TRBJ2-3; TRBD2 agrees at 9 bases. The CDR3 sequence is 16 residues long. The V and J ends lost 0 bases and 6 bases, in that order; junction bases with no gene match: 7. The V gene's germline CDR1 is SGHNT and CDR2 YENEEA. The CDR3 DNA sequence: TGTGCCAGCAGCTTAGAGGGACTAGCAGGTAGGGATACGCAGTATTTT. The encoded protein is CASSLEGLAGRDTQYF.

CDR3 loop: CASSYRGRGGDTEAFF. DNA of the CDR3: TGTGCCAGCAGTTACCGCGGCAGGGGAGGGGACACTGAAGCTTTCTTT. This chain connects TRBV6-5 to TRBJ1-1; tentatively, D is TRBD1 (6 bases). Trimming cost V 2 bases and J 3 bases, with 16 bases left between them. This CDR3 is built from 16 residues. Germline V lookup: CDR1 MNHEY, CDR2 SVGAGI.

This chain links TRBV15 with TRBJ2-1; D is possibly TRBD2 (5 bases). CDR1 and CDR2 from the germline V gene are LNHNV and YYDKDF (reference sequence). Between the trimmed V and J ends, which lost 3 bases and 10 bases, there was a span of 10 bases. CDR3 length: 12 amino acids. The CDR3 here is CATSSRGLEQFF. For the CDR3, the DNA is TGTGCCACCAGCAGCCGAGGGCTGGAGCAGTTCTTC.

The chain links TRBV30 to TRBJ2-7, with D maybe TRBD1 (5 bases). CDR3 size: 15 residues. From germline, CDR1 is GTSNPN and CDR2 SVGIG (reference sequence). V was shortened by 1 base and J by 3 bases, with 16 bases between the two germline ends. CDR3: CAWSGSRAASYEQYF. In DNA, the CDR3 is TGTGCCTGGAGTGGGTCCAGGGCCGCAAGCTACGAGCAGTACTTC.

This chain links TRBV5-5 with TRBJ2-1; tentatively, D is TRBD1 (5 bases). Germline V gives CDR1 SGHKS, CDR2 YYEKEE (reference sequence). This CDR3 is 15 amino acids long. V was shortened by 5 bases and J by 1 base, with 13 bases between the two germline ends. The CDR3 DNA sequence: TGTGCCAGCAGTCTCCAGGGTGCATCCTACAATGAGCAGTTCTTC. Protein sequence: CASSLQGASYNEQFF.

V is TRBV5-4 and J is TRBJ2-7, with 8 nucleotides matching TRBD2. In germline, CDR1 is SGHNT, CDR2 YYREEE (reference sequence). The CDR3 sequence is 13 residues long. Trimming took 7 bases from V and 2 from J; bases not matched to a gene: 5. The CDR3 reads CASSGGGAYEQYV. Here the CDR3 DNA reads TGTGCCAGCTCCGGGGGGGGCGCCTACGAGCAGTACGTC.

The chain combines TRBV4-1 with TRBJ1-2; no firm D call. V dropped 0 bases and J dropped 4 bases, with 9 bases sitting between them. The length of the CDR3 is 14 residues. Germline CDR1 reads MGHRA; CDR2 reads YSYEKL. CDR3 sequence: CASSQDPVPYGYTF. The DNA of the CDR3 is TGCGCCAGCAGCCAAGATCCGGTCCCCTATGGCTACACCTTC.

V and J are TRBV7-2 and TRBJ1-5, with 7 positions matching TRBD1. The V segment lost 1 base and the J segment 5 bases; nucleotides outside the gene matches: 5. Germline CDR1 SGHTA, CDR2 FQGNSA. CDR3 length: 15 amino acids. CDR3 sequence reads: CASSLDAGGYQPQHF. The CDR3 DNA reads as TGTGCCAGCAGCTTAGACGCAGGGGGATATCAGCCCCAGCATTTT. The variable domain in full, completed from reference TRBV7-2 and TRBJ1-5, reads GAGVSQSPSNKVTEKGKDVELRCDPISGHTALYWYRQSLGQGLEFLIYFQGNSAPDKSGLPSDRFSAERTGGSVSTLTIQRTQQEDSAVYLCASSLDAGGYQPQHFGDGTRLSIL.

V is TRBV14 and J is TRBJ1-2; 7 positions agree with TRBD1. J lost 3 bases, V lost 5 bases, and 9 bases had no gene match. The germline V gene has CDR1 SGHDN and CDR2 FVKESK. CDR3 length equals 15 residues. The CDR3 sequence: CASSLGRGGYYGYTF. The DNA for the CDR3 is TGTGCCAGCAGCTTGGGGAGAGGGGGCTACTATGGCTACACCTTC.

The V call is TRBV6-6, the J call TRBJ1-5; 7 positions agree with TRBD1. This CDR3 has 16 residues. The trim removed 1 base at V and 2 bases at J, leaving 5 bases unmatched. Germline V gives CDR1 MNHNY, CDR2 SVGAGI (reference sequence). The CDR3, as DNA: TGTGCCAGCAGTTACTTACCCGGGACAGGCAATCAGCCCCAGCATTTT. It specifies CASSYLPGTGNQPQHF.

The V call is TRBV2, the J call TRBJ2-2; 9 bases agree with TRBD2. The CDR3 is made up of 15 amino acids. The trim removed 4 bases at V and 5 bases at J, leaving 5 bases unmatched. The germline V gene encodes CDR1 SNHLY and CDR2 FYNNEI. The CDR3 loop is CASSVERGVTGELFF. The CDR3 DNA is TGTGCCAGCAGTGTTGAGCGGGGGGTAACCGGGGAGCTGTTTTTT.

The chain links TRBV27 to TRBJ2-2; 7 bases are shared with TRBD2. The CDR3 loop spans 17 amino acids. Germline trimming cut 7 bases from V and 5 bases from J; bases unmatched to any gene: 16. Germline CDR1 reads MNHEY; CDR2 reads SMNVEV (reference sequence). The CDR3 region is CASTGLSGRAWTGELFF. CDR3 nucleotide sequence: TGTGCCAGCACGGGCTTATCAGGGAGGGCTTGGACCGGGGAGCTGTTTTTT.

The chain uses TRBV20-1 and TRBJ1-2; D not resolved. The CDR3 runs 10 residues. From germline, CDR1 is DFQATT and CDR2 SNEGSKA (reference sequence). Trimming cost V 5 bases and J 6 bases, with 7 bases left between them. As DNA, the CDR3 is TGCAGTGCTGGCCTGCATGGCTACACCTTC. Translated, it gives CSAGLHGYTF.

The chain employs TRBV18 and TRBJ1-1; TRBD1 matches 8 bases. After removal of 4 bases from V and 11 bases from J, the junction contained 21 bases not matched to a gene. The germline V gene encodes CDR1 KGHSH and CDR2 LQKENI. This CDR3 has 17 residues. The CDR3 loop reads CASSRFRMGQASGGAFF. The CDR3 nucleotides read TGTGCCAGCTCACGCTTCCGAATGGGACAGGCGTCAGGAGGGGCTTTCTTT.

CDR3 sequence (DNA): TGTGCCACGAAACCCGATACGGGGGGGCCGGATACGCAGTATTTT. Its protein is CATKPDTGGPDTQYF. The genes are TRBV6-5 and TRBJ2-3; 8 positions agree with TRBD2. The junction had 15 bases not matched to a gene; V was cut back by 10 bases and J by 6 bases. The germline CDR1 and CDR2 sequences are MNHEY and SVGAGI. The CDR3 loop spans 15 amino acids.

V and J are TRBV11-1 and TRBJ2-2; tentative D call: TRBD2 (6 bases). V was shortened by 2 bases and J by 3 bases, with 10 bases between the two germline ends. This CDR3 is 15 amino acids long. Germline CDR1 reads SGHAT; CDR2 reads FQDESV (reference sequence). CDR3 DNA sequence: TGTGCCAGCAGCTTAACAGAGCGGGACACCGGGGAGCTGTTTTTT. It is translated as CASSLTERDTGELFF.

V gene TRBV5-1 combines with J gene TRBJ2-3; weak D call: TRBD1 (6 bases). Germline V gene sequence: CDR1 SGHRS, CDR2 YFSETQ. The CDR3 is 14 amino acids. Trimming took 2 bases from V and 4 from J, leaving 11 bases between them. The CDR3 region has the DNA TGCGCCAGCAGCTTCACAGGGAAGGCAGATACGCAGTATTTT. This sequence encodes CASSFTGKADTQYF.

As concerns this clone: This same CDR3 is encoded by further DNA sequences in the sample. This sequence joins TRBV11-2 and TRBJ1-6; D not resolved. Trimming shortened V by 11 bases and J by 5 bases, and 7 bases separated the two germline ends. The CDR3 has 11 amino acids. CDR1 is SGHAT and CDR2 is FQNNGV in the germline V gene. CDR3: CAELNNSPLHF. The CDR3 DNA reads TGTGCCGAGCTAAATAATTCACCCCTCCACTTT.

The J gene is TRBJ1-1, the V gene TRBV6-1; 7 bases map to TRBD1. Germline CDR1 and CDR2: MNHNS and SASEGT. The CDR3 has 13 amino acids. V shed 11 bases, J shed 3 bases, and the junction held 9 bases outside the gene matches. In DNA, the CDR3 is TGTGCCTCCGACAGGGCGAAGCACACTGAAGCTTTCTTT. Its translation: CASDRAKHTEAFF.

This clone was picked up one time. The chain joins TRBV18 to TRBJ2-7, with a possible D match to TRBD1 (6 bases). The CDR3 extends over 14 amino acids. Germline CDR1 KGHSH, CDR2 LQKENI. V was shortened by 2 bases and J by 4 bases, with 12 bases between the two germline ends. The CDR3 spells CASSPTGQQYEQYF. The CDR3 coding sequence is TGTGCCAGCTCACCAACCGGACAGCAATACGAGCAGTACTTC.

The rearrangement joins TRBV4-2 to TRBJ2-1, with D tentatively TRBD1 (6 bases). This CDR3 spans 15 amino acids. Germline CDR1 is LGHNA and CDR2 is YNFKEQ. V dropped 8 bases and J dropped 6 bases, with 20 bases sitting between them. CDR3 sequence reads: CASAWTVNPGNEQFF. DNA for the CDR3: TGTGCCAGCGCATGGACAGTTAACCCAGGCAATGAGCAGTTCTTC.

The rearrangement uses TRBV11-2 and TRBJ2-5; 10 bases are a match to TRBD1. TRBJ2-7 matches the DNA end more closely, so the J call is doubtful. CDR1 is SGHAT, CDR2 FQNNGV, per germline. CDR3 length equals 17 residues. The CDR3 is CASSLGDRGRRGYEQYF. In nucleotides, the CDR3 is TGTGCCAGCAGCTTAGGTGACAGGGGGCGCCGGGGCTACGAGCAGTACTTC.

V and J are TRBV7-2 and TRBJ1-3, with TRBD1 matching 8 bases. The V gene's germline CDR1 is SGHTA and CDR2 FQGNSA. CDR3 length: 14 amino acids. Trimming took 3 bases from V and 10 from J; bases not matched to a gene: 8. CDR3 sequence: CASSFPGQARTIYF. CDR3 bases: TGTGCCAGCAGCTTTCCGGGACAGGCGAGGACCATATATTTT.

CDR3 residues: CASSLAFSEQFF. CDR3 DNA sequence: TGTGCCAGCAGCTTGGCTTTCAGTGAGCAGTTCTTC. The chain is built from TRBV7-2 and TRBJ2-1; unclear D gene. The CDR3 spans 12 residues. Trimming left V 3 bases short and J 9 bases short, with 9 bases between. CDR1 is SGHTA, CDR2 FQGNSA, per germline.

This sequence joins TRBV30 and TRBJ2-2, with TRBD2 as a possible D gene (5 bases). Per the germline V gene, CDR1 is GTSNPN and CDR2 is SVGIG (reference sequence). There are 13 residues in the CDR3. V lost 0 bases and J 6 bases, leaving 8 bases between the germline ends. CDR3 DNA sequence: TGTGCCTGGAGTGTCATGGGAGCCGGGGAGCTGTTTTTT. Translating gives CAWSVMGAGELFF.

The J gene is TRBJ2-5, the V gene TRBV7-6, with TRBD2 identical over 10 bases. This CDR3 has 16 amino acids. V shed 5 bases and J 4 bases; nucleotides not matched to a gene: 10. Germline-derived CDR1 and CDR2 are SGHVS and FNYEAQ. As DNA, the CDR3 is TGTGCCAGCAGCGGAGGGTCTCTAGCGGGAGCAGAGACCCAGTACTTC. Its protein product is CASSGGSLAGAETQYF.